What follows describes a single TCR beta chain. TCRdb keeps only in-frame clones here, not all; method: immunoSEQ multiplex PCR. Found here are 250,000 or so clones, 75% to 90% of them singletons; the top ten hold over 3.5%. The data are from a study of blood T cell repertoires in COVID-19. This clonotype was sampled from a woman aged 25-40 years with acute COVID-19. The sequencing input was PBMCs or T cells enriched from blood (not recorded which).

The CDR3 loop is CASSRLSGTGTYGYTF. CDR3 in DNA: TGTGCCAGCAGCCGTCTTTCCGGGACAGGCACCTATGGCTACACCTTC. The chain links TRBV11-2 to TRBJ1-2, with 8 bases matching TRBD1. Germline V gene data show CDR1 as SGHAT and CDR2 as FQNNGV. The CDR3 is 16 residues long. The V and J ends lost 5 bases and 4 bases, in that order; junction bases with no gene match: 12.